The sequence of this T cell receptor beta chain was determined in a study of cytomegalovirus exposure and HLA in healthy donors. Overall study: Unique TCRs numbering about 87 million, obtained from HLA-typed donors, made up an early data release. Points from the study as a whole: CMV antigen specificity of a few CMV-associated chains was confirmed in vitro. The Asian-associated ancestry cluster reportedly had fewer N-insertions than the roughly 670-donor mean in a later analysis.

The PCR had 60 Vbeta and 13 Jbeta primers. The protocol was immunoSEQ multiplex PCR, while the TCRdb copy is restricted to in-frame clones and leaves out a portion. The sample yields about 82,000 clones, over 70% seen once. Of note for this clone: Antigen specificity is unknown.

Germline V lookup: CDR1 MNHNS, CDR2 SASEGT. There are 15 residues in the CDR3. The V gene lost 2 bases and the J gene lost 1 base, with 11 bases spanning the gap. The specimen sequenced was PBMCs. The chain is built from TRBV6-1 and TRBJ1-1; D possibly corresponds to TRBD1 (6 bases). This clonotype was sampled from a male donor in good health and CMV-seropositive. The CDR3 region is CASSELGHRNTEAFF. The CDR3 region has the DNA TGTGCCAGCAGTGAACTGGGACACAGGAACACTGAAGCTTTCTTT.